This TCR beta chain was captured by sequencing in a study of post-analysis software for immune sequencing data. Study as a whole: There were relapsing-remitting, secondary progressive and progressive-relapsing multiple sclerosis among the disease courses included.

Study observations and caveats: Normalized Chao1 diversity was significantly lower in multiple sclerosis patients than in controls. Samples made in the same batch grouped tightly together by F measure. Compared with controls, patients had more of roughly five TRBV segments, including TRBV5-6, TRBV5-1 and TRBV20-1.

Germline V CDR1 and CDR2: SGHTA, FQGNSA. V lost 6 bases to trimming and J lost 5 bases; unmatched junction nucleotides: 14. This CDR3 region has 16 residues. Included in the TCR beta cDNA libraries were unique molecular identifiers. Roughly 500,000 cDNA molecules were obtained per 1 to 10 million input T cells. TCRdb independently ran MiXCR on the PCR reads; one entry per CDR3 protein. The data contain around 400,000 distinct CDR3 sequences, about a third of them singletons. As to this clonotype: Its antigen is as yet unknown.

The clonotype originates from a girl under 18 with multiple sclerosis. Sample: blood. The J gene is TRBJ2-5, the V gene TRBV7-2, with 8 bases aligning to TRBD2. CDR3: CASSLIAGPLRETQYF. The DNA for the CDR3 is TGTGCCAGCAGTTTGATAGCGGGGCCTTTGAGGGAGACCCAGTACTTC. The full variable domain, its missing parts supplied by reference TRBV7-2 and TRBJ2-5, is GAGVSQSPSNKVTEKGKDVELRCDPISGHTALYWYRQSLGQGLEFLIYFQGNSAPDKSGLPSDRFSAERTGGSVSTLTIQRTQQEDSAVYLCASSLIAGPLRETQYFGPGTRLLVL.